Described below is a single T cell receptor (beta chain) sequence and its context. The data belong to a study of blood T cell repertoires in COVID-19. The overall study: T cells, B-cell-depleted T cells, or PBMCs supplied cDNA or gDNA.

Participants spanned ages roughly 18 to 95 years and resided in fewer than 30 US areas. J gave up 2 bases and V 2 bases, and 5 bases lay outside the gene matches. Germline CDR1 MNHEY, CDR2 SVGAGI. The CDR3 is 15 residues long. Only in-frame clones appear in the TCRdb table, and some are missing; sequencing was by immunoSEQ multiplex PCR. The sample shows under 150,000 clones, roughly 80% of them seen only once. The chain links TRBV6-5 to TRBJ1-2, with 7 bases identical to TRBD1. The sequence was collected from a man aged 25 to 40 who had recovered from COVID-19. Material for sequencing was PBMCs or T cells enriched from blood (not recorded which). Here the CDR3 DNA reads TGTGCCAGCAGTTACGATAGGGGGCGGAACTATGGCTACACCTTC. Its translation: CASSYDRGRNYGYTF.